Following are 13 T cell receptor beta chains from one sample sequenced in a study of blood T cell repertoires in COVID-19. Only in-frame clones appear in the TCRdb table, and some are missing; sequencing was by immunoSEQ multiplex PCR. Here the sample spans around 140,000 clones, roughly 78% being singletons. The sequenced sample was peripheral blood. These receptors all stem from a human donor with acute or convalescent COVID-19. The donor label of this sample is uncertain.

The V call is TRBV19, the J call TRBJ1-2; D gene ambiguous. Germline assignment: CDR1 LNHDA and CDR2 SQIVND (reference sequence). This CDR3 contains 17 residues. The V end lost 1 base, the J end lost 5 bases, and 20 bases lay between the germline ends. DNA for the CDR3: TGTGCCAGTAGTATAGGATTTGGAGACCCCAGTCCTTATGGCTACACCTTC. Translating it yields CASSIGFGDPSPYGYTF.

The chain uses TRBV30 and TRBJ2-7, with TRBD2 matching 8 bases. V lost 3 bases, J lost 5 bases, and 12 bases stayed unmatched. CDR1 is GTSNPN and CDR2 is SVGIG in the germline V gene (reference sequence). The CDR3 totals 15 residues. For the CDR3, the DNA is TGTGCCTGGAGATCCGCGGGACTAGTTTTCCACGAGCAGTACTTC. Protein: CAWRSAGLVFHEQYF.

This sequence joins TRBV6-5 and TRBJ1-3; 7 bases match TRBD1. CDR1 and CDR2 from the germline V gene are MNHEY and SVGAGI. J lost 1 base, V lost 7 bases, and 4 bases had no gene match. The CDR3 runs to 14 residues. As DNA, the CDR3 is TGTGCCAGCACCGAGGACAGGTCTGGAAACACCATATATTTT. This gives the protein CASTEDRSGNTIYF.

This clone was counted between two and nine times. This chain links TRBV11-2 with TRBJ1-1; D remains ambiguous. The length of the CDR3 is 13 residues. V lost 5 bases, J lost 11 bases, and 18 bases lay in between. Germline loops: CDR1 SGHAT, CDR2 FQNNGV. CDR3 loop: CASSPRTDAGAFF. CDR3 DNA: TGTGCCAGCAGCCCCCGGACGGACGCGGGGGCTTTCTTT.

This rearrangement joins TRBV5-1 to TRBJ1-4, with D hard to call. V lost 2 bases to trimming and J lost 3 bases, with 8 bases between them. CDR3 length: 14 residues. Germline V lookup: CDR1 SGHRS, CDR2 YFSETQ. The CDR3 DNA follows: TGCGCCAGCAGCTTCCAACTAGCTAATGAAAAACTGTTTTTT. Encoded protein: CASSFQLANEKLFF.

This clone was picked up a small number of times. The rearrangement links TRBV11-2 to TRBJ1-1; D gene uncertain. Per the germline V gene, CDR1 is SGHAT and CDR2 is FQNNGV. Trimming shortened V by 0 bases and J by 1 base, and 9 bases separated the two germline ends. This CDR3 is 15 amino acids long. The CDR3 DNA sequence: TGTGCCAGCAGCTTAGATTGGCACCAGAACACTGAAGCTTTCTTT. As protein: CASSLDWHQNTEAFF.

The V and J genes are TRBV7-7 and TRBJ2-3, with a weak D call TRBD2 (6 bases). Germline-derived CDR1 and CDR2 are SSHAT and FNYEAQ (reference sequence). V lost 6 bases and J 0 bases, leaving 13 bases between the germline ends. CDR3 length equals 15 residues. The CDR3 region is CASSSLGGSTDTQYF. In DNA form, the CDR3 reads TGTGCCAGCAGTAGCCTGGGGGGTAGCACAGATACGCAGTATTTT.

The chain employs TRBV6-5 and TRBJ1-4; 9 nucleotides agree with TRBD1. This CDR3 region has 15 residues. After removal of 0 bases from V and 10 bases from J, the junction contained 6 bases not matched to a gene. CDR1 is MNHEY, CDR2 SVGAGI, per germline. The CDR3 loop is CASSYSSGQGSKLFF. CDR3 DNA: TGTGCCAGCAGTTACTCTTCCGGACAGGGGTCAAAACTGTTTTTT.

CDR3 sequence (DNA): TGCGCCAGCAGCTTGGGGACAGGGGCCGAGACCCAGTACTTC. This gives the protein CASSLGTGAETQYF. J is TRBJ2-5 and V is TRBV5-1, with 9 bases fitting TRBD1. The CDR3 extends over 14 amino acids. J gave up 5 bases and V 0 bases, and 2 bases lay outside the gene matches. Germline CDR1 is SGHRS and CDR2 is YFSETQ.

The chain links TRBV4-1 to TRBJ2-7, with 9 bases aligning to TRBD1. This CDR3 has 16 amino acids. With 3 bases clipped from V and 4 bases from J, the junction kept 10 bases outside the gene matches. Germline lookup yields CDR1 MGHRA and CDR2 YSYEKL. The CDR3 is CASSQVSGQGFYEQYF. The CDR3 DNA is TGCGCCAGCAGCCAGGTCTCGGGACAGGGATTTTACGAGCAGTACTTC.

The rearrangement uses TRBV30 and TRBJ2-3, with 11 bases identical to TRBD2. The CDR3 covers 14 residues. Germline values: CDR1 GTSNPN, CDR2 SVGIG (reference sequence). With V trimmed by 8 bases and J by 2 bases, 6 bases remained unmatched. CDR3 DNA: TGTGCCATGGGACTAGCGGAGAACACAGATACGCAGTATTTT. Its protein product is CAMGLAENTDTQYF.

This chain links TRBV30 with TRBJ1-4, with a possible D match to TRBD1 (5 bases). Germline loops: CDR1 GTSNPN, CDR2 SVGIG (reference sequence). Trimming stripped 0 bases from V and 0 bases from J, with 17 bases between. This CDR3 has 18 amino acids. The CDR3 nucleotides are TGTGCCTGGAGTGTTGCACGGGGGTTTTTTGCAACTAATGAAAAACTGTTTTTT. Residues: CAWSVARGFFATNEKLFF.

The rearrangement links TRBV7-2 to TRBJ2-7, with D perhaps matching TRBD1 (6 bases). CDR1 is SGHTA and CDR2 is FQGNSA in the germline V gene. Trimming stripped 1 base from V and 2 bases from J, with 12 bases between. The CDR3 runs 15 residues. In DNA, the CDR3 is TGTGCCAGCAGCTTAGATGCAGGGGAAGCCTACGAGCAGTACTTC. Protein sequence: CASSLDAGEAYEQYF.